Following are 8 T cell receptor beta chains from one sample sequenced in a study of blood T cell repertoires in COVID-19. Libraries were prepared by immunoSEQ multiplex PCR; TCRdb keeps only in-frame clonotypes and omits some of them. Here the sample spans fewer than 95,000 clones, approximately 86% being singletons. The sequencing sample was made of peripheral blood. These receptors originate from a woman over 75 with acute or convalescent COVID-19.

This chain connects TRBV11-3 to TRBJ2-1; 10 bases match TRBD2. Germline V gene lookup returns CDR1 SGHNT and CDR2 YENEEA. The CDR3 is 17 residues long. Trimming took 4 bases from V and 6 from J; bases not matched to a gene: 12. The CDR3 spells CASSSPGSGGASNEQFF. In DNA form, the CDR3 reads TGTGCCAGCAGCTCCCCGGGAAGCGGGGGGGCTTCCAATGAGCAGTTCTTC.

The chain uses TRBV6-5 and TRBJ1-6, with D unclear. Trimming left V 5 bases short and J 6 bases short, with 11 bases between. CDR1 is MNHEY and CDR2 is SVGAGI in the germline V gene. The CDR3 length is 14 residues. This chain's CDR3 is CASSPNGRNSPLHF. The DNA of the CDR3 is TGTGCCAGCAGTCCCAATGGGCGTAATTCACCCCTCCACTTT.

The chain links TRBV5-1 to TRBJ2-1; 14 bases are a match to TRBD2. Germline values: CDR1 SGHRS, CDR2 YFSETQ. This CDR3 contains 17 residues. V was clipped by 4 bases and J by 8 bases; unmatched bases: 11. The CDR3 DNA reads TGCGCCAGCAGCCTCCGGACTAGCGGGGGGAATCACCATGAGCAGTTCTTC. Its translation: CASSLRTSGGNHHEQFF.

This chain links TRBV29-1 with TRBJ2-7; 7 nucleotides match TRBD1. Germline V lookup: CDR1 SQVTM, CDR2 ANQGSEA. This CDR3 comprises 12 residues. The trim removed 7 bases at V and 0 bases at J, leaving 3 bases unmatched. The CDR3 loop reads CSGGQNSYEQYF. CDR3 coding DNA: TGCAGCGGGGGACAGAACTCCTACGAGCAGTACTTC.

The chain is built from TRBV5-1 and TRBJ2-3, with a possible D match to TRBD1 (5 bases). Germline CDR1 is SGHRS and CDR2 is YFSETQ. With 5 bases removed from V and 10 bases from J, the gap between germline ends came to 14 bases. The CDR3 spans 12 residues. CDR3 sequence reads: CASRPDTRSQYF. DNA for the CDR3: TGCGCCAGCAGGCCGGACACCCGATCGCAGTATTTT.

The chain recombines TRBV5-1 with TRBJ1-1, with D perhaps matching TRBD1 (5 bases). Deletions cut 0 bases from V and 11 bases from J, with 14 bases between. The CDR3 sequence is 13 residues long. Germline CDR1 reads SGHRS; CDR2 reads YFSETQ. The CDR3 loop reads CASSLVVSGVAFF. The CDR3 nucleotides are TGCGCCAGCAGCTTGGTAGTATCGGGGGTTGCTTTCTTT.

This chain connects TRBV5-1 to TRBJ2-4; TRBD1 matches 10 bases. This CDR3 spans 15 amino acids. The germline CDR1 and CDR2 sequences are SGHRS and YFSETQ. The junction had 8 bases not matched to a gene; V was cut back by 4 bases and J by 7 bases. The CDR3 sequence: CASSHSTGGANIQYF. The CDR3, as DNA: TGCGCCAGCAGCCATTCGACAGGGGGCGCGAACATTCAGTACTTC.

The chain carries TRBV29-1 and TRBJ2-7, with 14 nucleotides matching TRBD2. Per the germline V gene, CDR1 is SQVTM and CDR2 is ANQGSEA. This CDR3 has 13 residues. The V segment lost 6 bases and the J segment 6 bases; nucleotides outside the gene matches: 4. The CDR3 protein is CSVTSGGAGEQYF. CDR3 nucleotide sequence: TGCAGCGTGACTAGCGGGGGGGCAGGCGAGCAGTACTTC.